These T cell receptor beta chains were read from a single sample in a study of PD-1 blockade in classical Hodgkin lymphoma. The protocol was immunoSEQ multiplex PCR, while the TCRdb copy is restricted to in-frame clones and leaves out a portion. The sample includes about 62,000 clones, approximately 90% of them seen just once. Sequenced here: peripheral blood mononuclear cells (PBMCs), sampled at baseline. The receptors originated from a human donor with classical Hodgkin lymphoma. Both conserved end residues are part of each CDR3. A D gene is named only where the DNA matches it firmly. Some rows have no size entry. The others give once, few or many, or a class for an expanded clone.

TRBV9	once	TRBJ2-3	TRBD2	TGTGCCAGCAGCGGACTACTAGCGGGGGGTCCCACAGATACGCAGTATTTT	CASSGLLAGGPTDTQYF
TRBV4-3	-	TRBJ2-3	-	TGCGCCAGCAGCCAAGATTCCGGCGGAACCACAGATACGCAGTATTTT	CASSQDSGGTTDTQYF
TRBV27	-	TRBJ1-5	-	TGTGCCAGCAGCTTAGCGGGGTGGGGAGGTCAGCCCCAGCATTTT	CASSLAGWGGQPQHF
TRBV30	-	TRBJ2-7	-	TGTGCCTGGAGCTCTACTGGGGAGTACTTC	CAWSSTGEYF
TRBV5-1	few	TRBJ1-4	-	TGCGCCAGCAGCCGGGAGGGGATGGGGCTGTTTTTT	CASSREGMGLFF
TRBV5-1	-	TRBJ2-2	TRBD2	TGCGCCAGCAGCAAGAGGACTAGCGGGGCGGGCACCGGGGAGCTGTTTTTT	CASSKRTSGAGTGELFF
TRBV30	-	TRBJ2-1	-	TGTGCCTGGAGTGTAGTACTATCTTACAATGAGCAGTTCTTC	CAWSVVLSYNEQFF
TRBV5-6	-	TRBJ1-5	-	TGTGCCAGCAGCTCCCTCGCCATTAGCAATCAGCCCCAGCATTTT	CASSSLAISNQPQHF
TRBV10-3	-	TRBJ2-1	-	TGTGCCATCAGTAAAGACAATGAGCAGTTCTTC	CAISKDNEQFF
TRBV7-9	-	TRBJ1-5	-	TGTGCCAGCAGCTTAGGACTAGGGAGCAATCAGCCCCAGCATTTT	CASSLGLGSNQPQHF
TRBV6-5	-	TRBJ2-5	-	TGTGCCAGCAGTTACTCGATTAGGCCATTGGAGACCCAGTACTTC	CASSYSIRPLETQYF
TRBV12-5	-	TRBJ1-1	-	TGTGCTAGTGGTTTTGGCAGAAACTCGAACACTGAAGCTTTCTTT	CASGFGRNSNTEAFF
TRBV6-5	-	TRBJ2-1	TRBD2	TGTGCCAGCAGTAGAAGCGGGGGCCCCTACAATGAGCAGTTCTTC	CASSRSGGPYNEQFF
TRBV5-4	-	TRBJ1-4	-	TGTGCCAGCAGCGGGGGGGAGGCAGAACAAGGAATTGAAAAACTGTTTTTT	CASSGGEAEQGIEKLFF
TRBV6-4	once	TRBJ1-2	-	TGTGCCAGCAGTGACCACGAGGGTGCGCGGGGCTACACCTTC	CASSDHEGARGYTF
TRBV20-1	-	TRBJ1-4	-	TGCAGTGCTAGCGATGAAAAACTGTTTTTT	CSASDEKLFF
TRBV21-1	-	TRBJ1-6	-	TGTGCCAGCAGCGAAACCCTGGTCGAGAGCTCCTATAATTCACCCCTCCACTTT	CASSETLVESSYNSPLHF
TRBV7-3	-	TRBJ2-5	-	TGTGCCAGCAGCTTAAATGCGGGACCCCAAGAGACCCAGTACTTC	CASSLNAGPQETQYF
TRBV5-1	-	TRBJ2-1	TRBD2	TGCGCCAGCAGCTTCAGCGGGGGGGACAATGAGCAGTTCTTC	CASSFSGGDNEQFF
TRBV19	-	TRBJ2-5	-	TGTGCCAGTAGTATGACGGGATTGGGGGAGACCCAGTACTTC	CASSMTGLGETQYF
TRBV10-3	-	TRBJ2-2	-	TGTGCCATCAGTGAGTCGGCCAGGGCGAACACCGGGGAGCTGTTTTTT	CAISESARANTGELFF
TRBV27	-	TRBJ2-7	-	TGTGCCAGCGGCTTAAGCTCCTACGAGCAGTACTTC	CASGLSSYEQYF
TRBV6-5	-	TRBJ1-1	-	TGTGCCAGCAGTTACTCTTTGACCACTGAAGCTTTCTTT	CASSYSLTTEAFF
TRBV7-8	-	TRBJ1-1	-	TGTGCCAGCAGCTTAACCAGACAGTTGACTGAAGCTTTCTTT	CASSLTRQLTEAFF
TRBV10-1	once	TRBJ1-2	-	TGCGCCAGCAGTGAGGAGGGACACCCTACTAACTATGGCTACACCTTC	CASSEEGHPTNYGYTF
TRBV6-5	-	TRBJ2-3	-	TGTGCCAGCAGCCAGGGCGGGCACCGCACAGATACGCAGTATTTT	CASSQGGHRTDTQYF
TRBV7-6	once	TRBJ2-7	TRBD2	TGTGCCAGCAGCTCCGGGGGAGGGGCTAGGGAGCAGTACTTC	CASSSGGGAREQYF
TRBV5-1	once	TRBJ2-5	-	TGCGCCAGCAGCCCTGGGGGGCAAGAGACCCAGTACTTC	CASSPGGQETQYF
TRBV27	once	TRBJ1-1	-	TGTGCCAGCAGTTTGGCCCGGACAGCGATGAACACTGAAGCTTTCTTT	CASSLARTAMNTEAFF
TRBV6-1	-	TRBJ2-5	-	TGTGCCAGCAGTGAATCGGGGGTAGGGACCCAGTACTTC	CASSESGVGTQYF
TRBV19	-	TRBJ1-1	-	TGTGCCAGTAGTAAATTAGGGGGGAGCAACACTGAAGCTTTCTTT	CASSKLGGSNTEAFF
TRBV19	-	TRBJ2-1	TRBD2	TGTGCCAGTAGTTCTCGACTAGCGGGGGCTTACAATGAGCAGTTCTTC	CASSSRLAGAYNEQFF
TRBV30	few	TRBJ1-5	-	TGTGCCTGGCGCTCCCCAGGGGAGGTGGAGCCCCAGCATTTT	CAWRSPGEVEPQHF
TRBV6-5	-	TRBJ2-7	-	TGTGCCAGCAGTTACTCCCGGACCTACGAGCAGTACTTC	CASSYSRTYEQYF
TRBV19	-	TRBJ2-1	TRBD1	TGTGCCAGTAGTGAGGACAGGGGCTCCTACAATGAGCAGTTCTTC	CASSEDRGSYNEQFF
TRBV28	-	TRBJ2-7	-	TGTGCCAGCAGTTTTTCGCTGCAGGGCTACGAGCAGTACTTC	CASSFSLQGYEQYF
TRBV21-1	-	TRBJ1-1	-	TGTGCGGCCAGTTACACTGAAGCTTTCTTT	CAASYTEAFF
TRBV9	-	TRBJ1-6	-	TGTGCCAGCACCCCGGAGGGTATAATAAATTCACCCCTCCACTTT	CASTPEGIINSPLHF
TRBV10-3	-	TRBJ1-6	-	TGTGCCATCAGTGAGTCGATAGGCTCCTATAATTCACCCCTCCACTTT	CAISESIGSYNSPLHF
TRBV18	-	TRBJ1-1	-	TGTGCCAGCTCACCAATGCTCGGGGGGAACACTGAAGCTTTCTTT	CASSPMLGGNTEAFF
TRBV15	-	TRBJ1-3	-	TGTGCCACCAGCAGAAACACCATATATTTT	CATSRNTIYF
TRBV19	-	TRBJ2-3	-	TGTGCCAGTAGCCCTGGGGCTGGATGGACGCAGTATTTT	CASSPGAGWTQYF
TRBV7-9	-	TRBJ2-5	TRBD2	TGTGCCAGCAGCTCCACGGGGGGAGTAGGGGAGACCCAGTACTTC	CASSSTGGVGETQYF
TRBV4-2	-	TRBJ2-7	TRBD2	TGTGCCAGCAGACTAGCGGGGGCCTCCTACGAGCAGTACTTC	CASRLAGASYEQYF
TRBV10-2	once	TRBJ2-3	-	TGCGCCAGCGGGGGCGGGGGCGAAACAGATACGCAGTATTTT	CASGGGGETDTQYF
TRBV7-9	few	TRBJ1-4	-	TGTGCCAGCAGCTTAGATCAAGGAAAACTGTTTTTT	CASSLDQGKLFF
TRBV5-8	once	TRBJ1-5	-	TGTGCCAGCAGCTTGGTCGGGGCCGTGGGGCCCCAGCATTTT	CASSLVGAVGPQHF
TRBV9	-	TRBJ1-2	-	TGTGCCAGCAGCGGCCAACGACAGGTAGACTATGGCTACACCTTC	CASSGQRQVDYGYTF
TRBV9	-	TRBJ1-1	-	TGTGCCAGCAGCGTGGCGGGGGACACTGAAGCTTTCTTT	CASSVAGDTEAFF
TRBV13	-	TRBJ1-1	-	TGTGCCAGCAGTCCAAGATCCGGTCTCGCTGAAGCTTTCTTT	CASSPRSGLAEAFF
TRBV4-3	once	TRBJ2-3	-	TGCGCCAGCAGCCAAGAGAGGAGAGATACGCAGTATTTT	CASSQERRDTQYF
TRBV5-6	-	TRBJ2-7	TRBD2	TGTGCCAGCAGCTTAGGACTAGCGGGGGTTACCTACGAGCAGTACTTC	CASSLGLAGVTYEQYF
TRBV19	-	TRBJ1-1	TRBD1	TGTGCCACCAGGGGGGGGCGGACTGAAGCTTTCTTT	CATRGGRTEAFF
TRBV9	-	TRBJ1-1	-	TGTGCCAGCAGCGTCGTCGGGATGAACACTGAAGCTTTCTTT	CASSVVGMNTEAFF